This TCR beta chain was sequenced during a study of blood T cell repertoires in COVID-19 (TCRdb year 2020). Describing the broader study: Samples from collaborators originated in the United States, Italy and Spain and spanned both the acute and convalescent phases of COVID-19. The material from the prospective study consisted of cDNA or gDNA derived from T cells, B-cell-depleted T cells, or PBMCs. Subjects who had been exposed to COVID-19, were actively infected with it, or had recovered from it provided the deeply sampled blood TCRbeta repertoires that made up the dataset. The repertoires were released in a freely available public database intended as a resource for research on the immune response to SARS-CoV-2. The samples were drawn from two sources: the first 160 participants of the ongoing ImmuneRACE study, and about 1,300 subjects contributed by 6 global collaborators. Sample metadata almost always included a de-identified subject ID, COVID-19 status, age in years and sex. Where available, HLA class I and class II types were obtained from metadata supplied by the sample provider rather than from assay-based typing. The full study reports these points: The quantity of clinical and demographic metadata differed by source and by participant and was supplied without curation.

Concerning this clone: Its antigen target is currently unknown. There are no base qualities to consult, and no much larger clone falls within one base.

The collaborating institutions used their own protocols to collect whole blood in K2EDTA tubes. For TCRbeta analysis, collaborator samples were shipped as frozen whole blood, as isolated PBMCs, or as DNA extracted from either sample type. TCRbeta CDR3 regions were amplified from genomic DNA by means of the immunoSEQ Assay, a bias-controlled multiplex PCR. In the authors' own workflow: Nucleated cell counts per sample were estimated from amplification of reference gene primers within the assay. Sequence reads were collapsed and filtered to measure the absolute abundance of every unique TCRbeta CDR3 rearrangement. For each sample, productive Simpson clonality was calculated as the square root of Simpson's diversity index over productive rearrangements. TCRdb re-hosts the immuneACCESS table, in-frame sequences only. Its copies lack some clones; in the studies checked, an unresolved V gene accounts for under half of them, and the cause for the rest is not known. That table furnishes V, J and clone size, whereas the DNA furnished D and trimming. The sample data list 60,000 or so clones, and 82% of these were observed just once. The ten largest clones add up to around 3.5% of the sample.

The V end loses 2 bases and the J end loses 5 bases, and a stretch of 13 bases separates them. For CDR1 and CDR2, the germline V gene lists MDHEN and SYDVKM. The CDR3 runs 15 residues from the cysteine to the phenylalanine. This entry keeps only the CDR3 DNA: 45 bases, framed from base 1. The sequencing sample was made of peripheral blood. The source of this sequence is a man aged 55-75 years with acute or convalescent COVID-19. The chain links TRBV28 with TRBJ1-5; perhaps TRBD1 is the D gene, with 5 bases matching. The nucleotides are TGTGCCAGCAGTTTAGGACGTGCGGGGGATCAGCCCCAGCATTTT. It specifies CASSLGRAGDQPQHF. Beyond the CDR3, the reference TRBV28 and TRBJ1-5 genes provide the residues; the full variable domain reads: DVKVTQSSRYLVKRTGEKVFLECVQDMDHENMFWYRQDPGLGLRLIYFSYDVKMKEKGDIPEGYSVSREKKERFSLILESASTNQTSMYLCASSLGRAGDQPQHFGDGTRLSIL.